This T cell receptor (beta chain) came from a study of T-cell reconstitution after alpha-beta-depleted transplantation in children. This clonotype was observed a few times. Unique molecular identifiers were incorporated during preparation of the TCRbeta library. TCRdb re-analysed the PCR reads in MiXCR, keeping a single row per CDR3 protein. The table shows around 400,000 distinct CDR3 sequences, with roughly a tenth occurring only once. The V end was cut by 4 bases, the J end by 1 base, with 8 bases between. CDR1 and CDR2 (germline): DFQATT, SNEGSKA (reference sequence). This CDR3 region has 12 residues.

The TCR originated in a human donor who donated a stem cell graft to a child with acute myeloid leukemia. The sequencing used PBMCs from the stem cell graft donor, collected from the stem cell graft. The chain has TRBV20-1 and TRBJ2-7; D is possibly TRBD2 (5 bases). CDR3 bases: TGCAGTGCTACCGGGGAATCCTACGAGCAGTACTTC. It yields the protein CSATGESYEQYF.